The source of this T cell receptor (beta chain) is a study of blood T cells in healthy people across ages. Study outcomes and limitations: It was the long-lived donors that had more naive CD4+ cells and higher diversity than aged donors.

PBMCs numbering at least 7 million were isolated per sample. For the second PCR, which ran for about 7 to 11 cycles, a sample-barcoded 5' primer and a J-beta primer mix were used. Via MiXCR, TCRdb re-called the 5' RACE reads, giving one row per CDR3 protein. The sample holds some 1.5 million distinct CDR3 sequences, approximately 28% seen once. Per the germline V gene, CDR1 is SGHRS and CDR2 is YFSETQ. Losses at the gene ends were 4 bases for V and 10 bases for J; bases not matched to a gene: 17. The CDR3 is 16 amino acids. This clonotype occurred a few times. Antigen: not known. The sample taken for sequencing was blood. The TCR sequence derives from a woman in her twenties or thirties in good health. J is TRBJ2-3 and V is TRBV5-1, with 8 bases aligning to TRBD2. The CDR3 loop reads CASSQASGGSVNAQYF. For the CDR3, the DNA is TGCGCCAGCAGCCAAGCGAGCGGGGGAAGCGTAAATGCGCAGTATTTT.